The TCR beta chain under discussion was sequenced for a study of shared clonotypes between healthy human individuals. Regarding this clone: Other DNA sequences in this specimen translate into the identical CDR3.

Clones were read by immunoSEQ multiplex PCR, and TCRdb kept only the in-frame ones, dropping some. Of millions of clones detected, about 95% appear once; the ten largest clones hold 1.1%. Naive CD8 cells lacked CD45RO and underwent positive selection for CCR7, leaving out terminally differentiated effector memory CD45RA+ cells. The donors were adults (healthy and HIV-negative) with no recent acute infections or vaccinations. V was pared by 3 bases and J by 0 bases, with 10 bases between. The germline V gene encodes CDR1 SGDLS and CDR2 YYNGEE. This CDR3 region has 14 residues. The chain recombines TRBV9 with TRBJ2-7; possible D gene TRBD1, 6 bases. Sample: naive CD8+ T cells sorted from blood. This receptor was identified in a man younger than 35 in good health. CDR3 DNA sequence: TGTGCCAGCAGCGGCCGGGACAACTCCTACGAGCAGTACTTC. It is translated as CASSGRDNSYEQYF.